These 10 T cell receptor beta chains came from one sample sequenced in a study of blood T cell repertoires in COVID-19. Using immunoSEQ multiplex PCR, the repertoire was profiled, and TCRdb retains in-frame clones only, with some absent. The table lists about 300,000 clones, around 92% of them singletons. Sequenced material: peripheral blood. All receptors come from a woman in her twenties or thirties with COVID-19, enrolled during active disease.

This sequence joins TRBV5-1 and TRBJ2-2, with D tentatively TRBD2 (6 bases). CDR1 and CDR2 from the germline V gene are SGHRS and YFSETQ. Trimming left V 4 bases short and J 5 bases short, with 18 bases between. The CDR3 has 16 residues. In DNA form, the CDR3 reads TGCGCCAGCAGCGATATCCGGAGGGGTAATACCGGGGAGCTGTTTTTT. Translated, it gives CASSDIRRGNTGELFF.

The rearrangement joins TRBV27 to TRBJ2-2; D remains unclear. Per germline, CDR1 MNHEY and CDR2 SMNVEV (reference sequence). Trimming pared 8 bases from V and 1 base from J, leaving 8 bases between. The CDR3 is made up of 13 amino acids. CDR3 nucleotides: TGTGCCAGCCTTCGACTGAACACCGGGGAGCTGTTTTTT. Amino acids: CASLRLNTGELFF.

This clone was seen a handful of times. The chain employs TRBV2 and TRBJ2-5; D unresolved. Germline V gene sequence: CDR1 SNHLY, CDR2 FYNNEI. V lost 4 bases to trimming and J lost 3 bases, with 15 bases between them. This CDR3 comprises 15 residues. CDR3 sequence (DNA): TGTGCCAGCAGTGGCTCCCTAGTGTCCAAAGAGACCCAGTACTTC. Protein product: CASSGSLVSKETQYF. The full variable domain, in which reference TRBV2 and TRBJ2-5 provide the parts outside the CDR3, is EPEVTQTPSHQVTQMGQEVILRCVPISNHLYFYWYRQILGQKVEFLVSFYNNEISEKSEIFDDQFSVERPDGSNFTLKIRSTKLEDSAMYFCASSGSLVSKETQYFGPGTRLLVL.

The V gene is TRBV6-1, the J gene TRBJ1-5; possible D gene TRBD1, 6 bases. CDR3 length: 15 residues. Germline-derived CDR1 and CDR2 are MNHNS and SASEGT. V dropped 3 bases and J dropped 3 bases, with 12 bases sitting between them. The CDR3 region is CASSELGTPNQPQHF. The CDR3 nucleotides read TGTGCCAGCAGTGAGTTAGGGACACCCAATCAGCCCCAGCATTTT.

The CDR3 is CASTQTGRNSPLHF. In DNA, the CDR3 is TGTGCCAGCACCCAGACAGGACGGAATTCACCCCTCCACTTT. The V gene is TRBV6-1, the J gene TRBJ1-6; a weak D match, TRBD1 (6 bases). With 7 bases removed from V and 7 bases from J, the gap between germline ends came to 14 bases. Germline loops: CDR1 MNHNS, CDR2 SASEGT. This CDR3 is built from 14 residues.

The chain has TRBV27 and TRBJ1-2; 8 nucleotides line up with TRBD1. Trimming removed 5 bases from V and 5 bases from J; junction bases left unmatched: 10. The length of the CDR3 is 15 residues. The germline gives CDR1 MNHEY, CDR2 SMNVEV (reference sequence). DNA of the CDR3: TGTGCCAGCAGTCCATACGCCGGGACAGGATATGGCTACACCTTC. It yields the protein CASSPYAGTGYGYTF.

The chain carries TRBV5-1 and TRBJ1-2; 7 bases fit TRBD1. The CDR3 runs to 17 residues. The V gene's germline CDR1 is SGHRS and CDR2 YFSETQ. Trimming at V came to 1 base and at J to 4 bases, leaving 13 bases not matched to a gene. CDR3 region: CASSLNLGGSGSYGYTF. CDR3 sequence (DNA): TGCGCCAGCAGCTTGAATTTAGGGGGCTCTGGATCCTATGGCTACACCTTC.

The chain uses TRBV7-2 and TRBJ1-1, with D possibly TRBD1 on 6 matching bases. CDR1 and CDR2 from the germline V gene are SGHTA and FQGNSA. This CDR3 is 15 amino acids long. V was cut by 5 bases and J by 2 bases, with 15 bases left in between. CDR3 region: CASSNGQPFNTEAFF. CDR3 in DNA: TGTGCCAGCAGCAACGGACAGCCATTTAACACTGAAGCTTTCTTT.

The genes are TRBV4-3 and TRBJ1-3; maybe TRBD1 (5 bases). The CDR3 is made up of 15 amino acids. The V end lost 1 base, the J end lost 4 bases, and 11 bases lay between the germline ends. CDR1 is LGHNA and CDR2 is YSLEER in the germline V gene. CDR3 DNA sequence: TGCGCCAGCAGCCAAGTATGGGGGGTCGGAAACACCATATATTTT. It translates to CASSQVWGVGNTIYF.

The V and J genes are TRBV5-1 and TRBJ2-7; D gene ambiguous. The germline CDR1 and CDR2 sequences are SGHRS and YFSETQ. The germline V and J ends were trimmed by 1 base and 2 bases, with 7 bases remaining between them. CDR3 length equals 13 residues. The CDR3: CASSLLPAYEQYV. CDR3 DNA sequence: TGCGCCAGCAGCTTGTTACCGGCCTACGAGCAGTACGTC.